Below, 10 T cell receptor beta chains from the same sample are listed, as sequenced in a study of blood T cell repertoires in COVID-19. Some clones are missing from TCRdb's copy, which holds only in-frame ones; the method was immunoSEQ multiplex PCR. The data contain around 130,000 clones, approximately 84% of them singletons. What was sequenced was peripheral blood. These TCRs come from a woman in her sixties or seventies with acute or convalescent COVID-19.

This clone was observed a few times. V gene TRBV28 combines with J gene TRBJ1-3; D remains unclear. The CDR3 has 15 amino acids. Germline V CDR1 and CDR2: MDHEN, SYDVKM. V lost 1 base and J lost 4, with 11 bases in between. CDR3 region: CASSLYSRRGNTIYF. In DNA form, the CDR3 reads TGTGCCAGCAGTTTATATTCTAGGAGAGGAAACACCATATATTTT.

This rearrangement joins TRBV19 to TRBJ1-1; D is ambiguous. This CDR3 contains 15 residues. Trimming left V 0 bases short and J 0 bases short, with 8 bases between. Looked up from germline, CDR1 is LNHDA and CDR2 is SQIVND (reference sequence). The CDR3, as DNA: TGTGCCAGTAGTATAGAGGCAGGATTGAACACTGAAGCTTTCTTT. It specifies CASSIEAGLNTEAFF. Together with reference TRBV19 and TRBJ1-1, the CDR3 gives the full variable domain: DGGITQSPKYLFRKEGQNVTLSCEQNLNHDAMYWYRQDPGQGLRLIYYSQIVNDFQKGDIAEGYSVSREKKESFPLTVTSAQKNPTAFYLCASSIEAGLNTEAFFGQGTRLTVV.

The rearrangement joins TRBV2 to TRBJ1-1; D is undetermined. Germline V gene lookup returns CDR1 SNHLY and CDR2 FYNNEI. The CDR3 has 15 residues. Trimming took off 4 bases at V and 6 bases at J, with 18 bases between the two ends. CDR3 residues: CASSGPGYTYSEAFF. CDR3 nucleotide sequence: TGTGCCAGCAGTGGCCCAGGTTATACATATTCTGAAGCTTTCTTT.

The chain carries TRBV12-3 or TRBV12-4 and TRBJ1-1; 9 bases match TRBD1. This CDR3 is built from 12 residues. Trimming removed 7 bases from V and 8 bases from J; junction bases left unmatched: 5. CDR3 DNA: TGTGCCAGCAACCGAGGGACAGGGGAAGCTTTCTTT. This translates into CASNRGTGEAFF.

This clone was seen only once. The V call is TRBV28, the J call TRBJ2-7; D may be TRBD1 (6 bases). The germline V gene encodes CDR1 MDHEN and CDR2 SYDVKM. Trimming pared 3 bases from V and 7 bases from J, leaving 13 bases between. CDR3 length: 13 residues. In DNA form, the CDR3 reads TGTGCCAGCAGTTTCAAAGGACAGTTTGAGCAGTACTTC. Its protein is CASSFKGQFEQYF.

The chain recombines TRBV5-4 with TRBJ2-3; D is possibly TRBD2 (5 bases). Germline V gene lookup returns CDR1 SGHNT and CDR2 YYREEE (reference sequence). The CDR3 runs to 16 residues. V lost 0 bases to trimming and J lost 0 bases, with 11 bases between them. The CDR3 loop is CASSLGGRSSTDTQYF. CDR3 DNA sequence: TGTGCCAGCAGCTTGGGCGGGCGCTCTAGCACAGATACGCAGTATTTT. Filled out from reference TRBV5-4 and TRBJ2-3, the complete variable domain reads ETGVTQSPTHLIKTRGQQVTLRCSSQSGHNTVSWYQQALGQGPQFIFQYYREEENGRGNFPPRFSGLQFPNYSSELNVNALELDDSALYLCASSLGGRSSTDTQYFGPGTRLTVL.

Worth noting for this clone: One junction end disagrees with the germline gene, perhaps due to a read error. This chain joins TRBV6-1 and TRBJ1-2, with TRBD1 matching over 8 bases. The CDR3 is 17 residues long. Germline-derived CDR1 and CDR2 are MNHNS and SASEGT. CDR3 residues: CASSEAGAGGANYGHTF. DNA for the CDR3: TGTGCCAGCAGTGAAGCAGGGGCAGGGGGCGCGAACTATGGCCACACCTTC.

V and J are TRBV5-4 and TRBJ1-2; 7 bases match TRBD1. J lost 0 bases, V lost 4 bases, and 3 bases had no gene match. The CDR3 extends over 14 amino acids. Germline loops: CDR1 SGHNT, CDR2 YYREEE (reference sequence). The CDR3 DNA reads as TGTGCCAGCAGCGTCCAGGGGGCTAACTATGGCTACACCTTC. As protein: CASSVQGANYGYTF.

The rearrangement uses TRBV5-1 and TRBJ1-6; D call uncertain. CDR1 is SGHRS and CDR2 is YFSETQ in the germline V gene. Trimming stripped 0 bases from V and 7 bases from J, with 5 bases between. The CDR3 is 13 amino acids. For the CDR3, the DNA is TGCGCCAGCAGCTTGGGAGGGAATTCACCCCTCCACTTT. It specifies CASSLGGNSPLHF.

This clone has only a few counts. This rearrangement joins TRBV6-5 to TRBJ1-2; D gene uncertain. Per the germline V gene, CDR1 is MNHEY and CDR2 is SVGAGI. Between the trimmed V and J ends, which lost 6 bases and 0 bases, there was a span of 11 bases. The CDR3 is 14 residues long. The chain's CDR3 is CASRRLLANYGYTF. The CDR3 DNA follows: TGTGCCAGCAGGAGGCTTTTAGCTAACTATGGCTACACCTTC.